The source of this T cell receptor (beta chain) is a study of technical replicates of blood from a handful of donors. CDR3 length: 15 amino acids. The germline V gene encodes CDR1 SEHNR and CDR2 FQNEAQ (reference sequence). The junction had 5 bases not matched to a gene; V was cut back by 5 bases and J by 1 base. TCRdb's table, derived via immunoSEQ multiplex PCR, lists solely in-frame clones and lacks some. The sample records some 91,000 clones, approximately 95% being singletons. This chain links TRBV7-9 with TRBJ1-1, with TRBD1 identical over 9 bases. This clonotype originated in a human donor in good health. The sequenced material came from T cells isolated from PBMCs. In DNA, the CDR3 is TGTGCCAGCAGCAAACCGGGACAGGGGAACACTGAAGCTTTCTTT. Encoded protein: CASSKPGQGNTEAFF.